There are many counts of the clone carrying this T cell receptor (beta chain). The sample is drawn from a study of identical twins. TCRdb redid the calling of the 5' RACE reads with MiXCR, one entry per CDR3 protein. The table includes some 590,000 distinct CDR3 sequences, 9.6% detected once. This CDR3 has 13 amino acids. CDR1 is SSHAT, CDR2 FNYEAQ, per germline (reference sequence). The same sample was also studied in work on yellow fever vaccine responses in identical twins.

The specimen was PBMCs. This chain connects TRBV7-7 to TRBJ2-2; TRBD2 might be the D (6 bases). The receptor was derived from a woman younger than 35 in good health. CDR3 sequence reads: CASPGEGSGELFF. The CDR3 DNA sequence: TGTGCTAGCCCGGGAGAAGGCTCCGGGGAGCTGTTTTTT.